This T cell receptor beta chain was captured in a study of cytotoxic CD8 clonotypes in ibrutinib-treated CLL. Study context: Response material was collected after a median about 11 months of treatment, range 6 to 36.

The CDR3 loop spans 21 amino acids. Germline V lookup: CDR1 SGHDN, CDR2 FVKESK. V lost 1 base and J lost 4, with 31 bases in between. The method was immunoSEQ multiplex PCR; TCRdb's version includes in-frame clones alone and lacks a portion of them. The sample holds tens of thousands of clones, around 84% seen once. This chain links TRBV14 with TRBJ1-2; perhaps TRBD1 as D (5 bases). The clonotype originates from a human donor with chronic lymphocytic leukemia. The sample here was PBMCs, taken before ibrutinib treatment. CDR3 amino acids: CASSQARGAGNRKRDPYGYTF. DNA for the CDR3: TGTGCCAGCAGCCAAGCCCGCGGGGCAGGAAACCGTAAAAGAGACCCCTATGGCTACACCTTC.